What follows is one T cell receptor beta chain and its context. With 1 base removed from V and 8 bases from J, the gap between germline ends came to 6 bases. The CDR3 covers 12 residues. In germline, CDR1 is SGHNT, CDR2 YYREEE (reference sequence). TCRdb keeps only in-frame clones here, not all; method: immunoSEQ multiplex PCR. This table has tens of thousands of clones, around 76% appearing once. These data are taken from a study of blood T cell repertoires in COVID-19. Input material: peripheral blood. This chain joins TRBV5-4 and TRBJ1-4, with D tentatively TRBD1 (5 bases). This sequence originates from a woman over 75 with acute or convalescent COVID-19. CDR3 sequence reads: CASSLRGEKLFF. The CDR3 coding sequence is TGTGCCAGCAGCTTGCGGGGGGAAAAACTGTTTTTT. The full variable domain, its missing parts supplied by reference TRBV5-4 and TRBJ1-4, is ETGVTQSPTHLIKTRGQQVTLRCSSQSGHNTVSWYQQALGQGPQFIFQYYREEENGRGNFPPRFSGLQFPNYSSELNVNALELDDSALYLCASSLRGEKLFFGSGTQLSVL.